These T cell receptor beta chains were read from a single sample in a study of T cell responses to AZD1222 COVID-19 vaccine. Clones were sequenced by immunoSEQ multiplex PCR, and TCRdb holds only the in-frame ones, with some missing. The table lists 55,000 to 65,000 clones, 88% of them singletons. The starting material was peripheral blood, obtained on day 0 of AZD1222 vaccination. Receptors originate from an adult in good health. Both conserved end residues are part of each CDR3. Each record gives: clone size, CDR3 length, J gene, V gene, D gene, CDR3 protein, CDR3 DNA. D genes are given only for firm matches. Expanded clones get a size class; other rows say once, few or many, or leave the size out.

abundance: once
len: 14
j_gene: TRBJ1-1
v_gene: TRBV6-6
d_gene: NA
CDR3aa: CASSYSGSGTEAFF
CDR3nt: TGTGCCAGCAGTTACTCGGGCAGCGGCACTGAAGCTTTCTTT

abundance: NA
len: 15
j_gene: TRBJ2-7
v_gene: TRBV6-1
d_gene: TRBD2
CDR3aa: CASSDAGLRTYEQYF
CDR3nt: TGTGCCAGCAGTGACGCGGGACTACGAACCTACGAGCAGTACTTC

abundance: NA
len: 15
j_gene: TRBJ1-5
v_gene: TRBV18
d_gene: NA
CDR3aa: CASSPVGGDNQPQHF
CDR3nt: TGTGCCAGCTCACCAGTCGGAGGGGATAATCAGCCCCAGCATTTT

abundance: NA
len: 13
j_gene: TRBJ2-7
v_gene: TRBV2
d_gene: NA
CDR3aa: CASRTRRTDEQYF
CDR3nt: TGTGCCAGCAGGACCCGGAGGACAGACGAGCAGTACTTC

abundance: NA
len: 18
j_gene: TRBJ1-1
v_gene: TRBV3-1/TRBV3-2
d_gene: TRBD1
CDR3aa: CASSPGPRDRGVNTEAFF
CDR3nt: TGTGCCAGCAGCCCTGGCCCCCGGGACAGGGGTGTGAACACTGAAGCTTTCTTT

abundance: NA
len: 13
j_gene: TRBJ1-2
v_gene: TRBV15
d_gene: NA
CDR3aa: CATSAGLAYGYTF
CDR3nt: TGTGCCACCAGCGCAGGTCTGGCATATGGCTACACCTTC

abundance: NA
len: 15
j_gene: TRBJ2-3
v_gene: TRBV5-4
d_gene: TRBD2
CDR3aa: CASSLDAGDTDTQYF
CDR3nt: TGTGCCAGCAGCTTGGACGCGGGAGATACAGATACGCAGTATTTT

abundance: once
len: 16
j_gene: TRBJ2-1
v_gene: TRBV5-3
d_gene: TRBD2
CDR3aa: CARSLCTSGRNNEQFF
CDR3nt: TGTGCCAGAAGCTTGTGCACTAGCGGGAGGAACAATGAGCAGTTCTTC

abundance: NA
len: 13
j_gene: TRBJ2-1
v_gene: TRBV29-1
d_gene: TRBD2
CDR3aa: CSVGREGLNEQFF
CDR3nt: TGCAGCGTTGGTCGGGAGGGCCTCAATGAGCAGTTCTTC

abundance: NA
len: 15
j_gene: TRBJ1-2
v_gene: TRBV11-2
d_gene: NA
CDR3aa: CASSLAAGMPYGYTF
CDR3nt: TGTGCCAGCAGCCTAGCTGCAGGGATGCCCTATGGCTACACCTTC

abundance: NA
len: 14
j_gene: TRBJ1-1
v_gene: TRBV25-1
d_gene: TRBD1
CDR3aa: CASMRTGRDTEAFF
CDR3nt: TGTGCCAGCATGAGGACAGGAAGAGACACTGAAGCTTTCTTT

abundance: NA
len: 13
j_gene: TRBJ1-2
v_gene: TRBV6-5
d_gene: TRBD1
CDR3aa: CASSHTDRGLLTF
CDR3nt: TGTGCCAGCAGCCATACCGACAGGGGGTTACTCACCTTC

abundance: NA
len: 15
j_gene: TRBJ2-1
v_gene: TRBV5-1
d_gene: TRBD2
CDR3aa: CASSLEPGGYNEQFF
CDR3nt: TGCGCCAGCAGCTTGGAGCCGGGAGGCTACAATGAGCAGTTCTTC

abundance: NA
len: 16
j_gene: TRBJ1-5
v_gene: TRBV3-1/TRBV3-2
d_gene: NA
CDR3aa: CASSQGLRLTNQPQHF
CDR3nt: TGTGCCAGCAGCCAAGGTTTGAGACTCACTAATCAGCCCCAGCATTTT

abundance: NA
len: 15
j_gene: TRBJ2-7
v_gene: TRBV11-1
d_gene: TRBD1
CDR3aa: CASSYGQGGIGEQYF
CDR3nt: TGTGCCAGCAGTTACGGACAGGGAGGAATAGGCGAGCAGTACTTC

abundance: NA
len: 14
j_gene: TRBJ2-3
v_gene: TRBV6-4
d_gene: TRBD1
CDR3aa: CASRGQGTPDTQYF
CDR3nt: TGTGCCAGCAGGGGACAGGGGACCCCAGATACGCAGTATTTT

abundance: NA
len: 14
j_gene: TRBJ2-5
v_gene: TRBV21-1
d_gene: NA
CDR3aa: CASSPEPKRETQYF
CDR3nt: TGTGCCAGCAGCCCCGAACCGAAGCGGGAGACCCAGTACTTC

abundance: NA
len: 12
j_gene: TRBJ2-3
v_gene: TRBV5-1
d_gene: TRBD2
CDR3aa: CASSTGLVTQYF
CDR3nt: TGCGCCAGCAGCACGGGACTAGTGACGCAGTATTTT

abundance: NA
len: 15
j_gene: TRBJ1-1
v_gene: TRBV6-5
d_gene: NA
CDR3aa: CASIRDARGDTEAFF
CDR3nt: TGTGCCAGCATCCGGGACGCCAGGGGTGACACTGAAGCTTTCTTT

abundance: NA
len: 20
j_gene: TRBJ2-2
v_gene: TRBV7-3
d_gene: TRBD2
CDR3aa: CASRGTSGSFPQTNTGELFF
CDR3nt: TGTGCCAGCAGAGGGACTAGCGGGAGTTTTCCCCAGACGAACACCGGGGAGCTGTTTTTT

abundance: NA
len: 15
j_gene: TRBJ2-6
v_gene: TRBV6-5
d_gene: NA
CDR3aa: CASNDGGSGANVLTF
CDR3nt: TGTGCCTCTAACGACGGGGGCTCTGGGGCCAACGTCCTGACTTTC

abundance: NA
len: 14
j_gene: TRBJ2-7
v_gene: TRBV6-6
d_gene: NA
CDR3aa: CASRTPGRAYEQYF
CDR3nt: TGTGCCAGCAGAACACCGGGACGAGCTTACGAGCAGTACTTC

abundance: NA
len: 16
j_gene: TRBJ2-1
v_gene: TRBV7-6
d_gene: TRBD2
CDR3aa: CASSLGLAGGQGEQFF
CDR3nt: TGTGCCAGCAGCTTAGGTCTAGCGGGAGGACAGGGTGAGCAGTTCTTC

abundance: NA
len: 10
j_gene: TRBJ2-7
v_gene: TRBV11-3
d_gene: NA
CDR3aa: CASKTYEQYF
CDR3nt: TGTGCCAGCAAGACCTACGAGCAGTACTTC

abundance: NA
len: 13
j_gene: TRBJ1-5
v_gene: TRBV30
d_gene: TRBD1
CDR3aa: CAWSVQGFIAQHF
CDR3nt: TGTGCCTGGAGTGTACAGGGGTTTATTGCCCAGCATTTT

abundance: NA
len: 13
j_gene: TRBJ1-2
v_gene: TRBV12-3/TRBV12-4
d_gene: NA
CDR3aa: CASSGDKSYGYTF
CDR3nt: TGTGCCAGCAGTGGGGACAAGTCCTATGGCTACACCTTC

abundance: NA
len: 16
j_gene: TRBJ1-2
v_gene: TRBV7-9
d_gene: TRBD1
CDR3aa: CASSLGDRFTNYGYTF
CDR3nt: TGTGCCAGCAGCTTAGGGGACAGGTTCACTAACTATGGCTACACCTTC

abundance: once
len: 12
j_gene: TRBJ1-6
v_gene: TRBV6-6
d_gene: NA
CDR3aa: CASSYGVSPLHF
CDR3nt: TGTGCCAGCAGTTACGGGGTTTCACCCCTCCACTTT

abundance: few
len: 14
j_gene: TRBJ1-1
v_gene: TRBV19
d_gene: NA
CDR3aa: CASSLRASNTEAFF
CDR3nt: TGTGCCAGTAGTTTACGGGCCTCGAACACTGAAGCTTTCTTT

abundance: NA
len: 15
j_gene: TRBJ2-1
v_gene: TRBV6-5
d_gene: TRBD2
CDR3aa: CATTLAGSSYNEQFF
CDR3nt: TGTGCCACCACCTTAGCGGGTTCCTCCTACAATGAGCAGTTCTTC

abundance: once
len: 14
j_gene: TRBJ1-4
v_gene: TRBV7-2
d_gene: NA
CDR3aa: CASSSDGTPEKLFF
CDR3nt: TGTGCCAGCAGCTCCGACGGGACCCCTGAAAAACTGTTTTTT

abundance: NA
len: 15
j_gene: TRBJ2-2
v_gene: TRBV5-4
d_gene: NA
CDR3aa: CASSLDFPWAGELFF
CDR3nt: TGTGCCAGCAGCTTGGACTTCCCTTGGGCCGGGGAGCTGTTTTTT

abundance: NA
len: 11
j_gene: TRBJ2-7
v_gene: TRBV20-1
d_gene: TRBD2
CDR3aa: CSAPWGGRQYF
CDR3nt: TGCAGTGCCCCATGGGGGGGGAGGCAGTACTTC